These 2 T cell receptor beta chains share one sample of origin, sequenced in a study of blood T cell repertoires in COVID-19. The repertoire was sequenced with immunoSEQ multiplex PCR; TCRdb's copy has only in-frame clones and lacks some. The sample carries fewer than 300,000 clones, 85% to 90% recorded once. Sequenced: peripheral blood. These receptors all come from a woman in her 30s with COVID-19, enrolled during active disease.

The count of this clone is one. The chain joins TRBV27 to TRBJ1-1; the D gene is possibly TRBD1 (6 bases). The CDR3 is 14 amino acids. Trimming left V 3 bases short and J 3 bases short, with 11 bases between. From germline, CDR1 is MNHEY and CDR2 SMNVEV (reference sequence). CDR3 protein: CASSLRGIYTEAFF. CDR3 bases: TGTGCCAGCAGTTTGAGGGGGATTTACACTGAAGCTTTCTTT.

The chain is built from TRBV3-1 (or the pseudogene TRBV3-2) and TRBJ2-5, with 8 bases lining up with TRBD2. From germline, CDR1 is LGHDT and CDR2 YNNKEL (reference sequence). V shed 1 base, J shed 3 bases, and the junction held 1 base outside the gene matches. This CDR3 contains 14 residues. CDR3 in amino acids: CASSQVGGEETQYF. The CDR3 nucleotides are TGTGCCAGCAGCCAAGTCGGGGGGGAAGAGACCCAGTACTTC.